This TCR beta chain came from a study of blood T cells in healthy people across ages. Combining a sample-barcoded 5' primer with a J-beta primer mix, a second PCR ran for about 6 to 11 cycles. TCRdb used MiXCR to reprocess the 5' RACE reads, holding one entry per CDR3 protein. The sample shows under 850,000 distinct CDR3 sequences, under 40% of them seen only once. The CDR3 runs 15 residues. The V gene's germline CDR1 is LNHNV and CDR2 YYDKDF (reference sequence). Trimming cost V 4 bases and J 0 bases, with 10 bases left between them. This clonotype originated in a man aged 18 to 35 in good health. This sequence joins TRBV15 and TRBJ1-5; D is ambiguous. The sequenced sample was blood. DNA for the CDR3: TGTGCCACCAGCACCGCCTCGTATAGCAATCAGCCCCAGCATTTT. This encodes CATSTASYSNQPQHF.